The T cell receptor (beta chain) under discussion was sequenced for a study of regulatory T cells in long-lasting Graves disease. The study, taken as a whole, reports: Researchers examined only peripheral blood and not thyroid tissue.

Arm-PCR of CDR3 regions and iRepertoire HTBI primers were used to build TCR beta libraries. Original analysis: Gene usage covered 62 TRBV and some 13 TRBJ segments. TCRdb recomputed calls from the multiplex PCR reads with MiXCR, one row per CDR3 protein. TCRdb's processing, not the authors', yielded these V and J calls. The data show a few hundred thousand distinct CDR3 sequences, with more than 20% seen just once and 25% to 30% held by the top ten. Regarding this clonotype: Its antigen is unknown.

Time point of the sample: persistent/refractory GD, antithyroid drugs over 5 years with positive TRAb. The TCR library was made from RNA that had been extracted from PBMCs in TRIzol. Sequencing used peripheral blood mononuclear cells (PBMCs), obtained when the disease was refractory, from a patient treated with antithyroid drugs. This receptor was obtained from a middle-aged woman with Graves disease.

CDR3 amino acids: CASSLSLVGTEQFF. DNA for the CDR3: TGTGCCAGCAGTTTAAGTCTAGTAGGGACAGAGCAGTTCTTC. This chain links TRBV28 with TRBJ2-1; tentatively, D is TRBD1 (6 bases). The germline CDR1 and CDR2 sequences are MDHEN and SYDVKM. Deletions cut 2 bases from V and 10 bases from J, with 15 bases between. CDR3 length equals 14 residues.